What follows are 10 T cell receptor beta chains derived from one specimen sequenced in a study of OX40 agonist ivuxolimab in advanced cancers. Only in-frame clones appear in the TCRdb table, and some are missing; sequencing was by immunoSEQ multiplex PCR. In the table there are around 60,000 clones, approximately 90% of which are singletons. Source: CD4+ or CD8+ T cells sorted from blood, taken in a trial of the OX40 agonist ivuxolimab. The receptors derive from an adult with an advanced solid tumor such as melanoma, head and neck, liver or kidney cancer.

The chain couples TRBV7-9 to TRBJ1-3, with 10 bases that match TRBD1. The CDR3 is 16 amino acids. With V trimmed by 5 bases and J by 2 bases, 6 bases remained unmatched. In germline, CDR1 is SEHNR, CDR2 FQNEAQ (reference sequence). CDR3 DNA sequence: TGTGCCAGCAGCCGGACCGACAGGGGGCCTGGAAACACCATATATTTT. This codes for CASSRTDRGPGNTIYF.

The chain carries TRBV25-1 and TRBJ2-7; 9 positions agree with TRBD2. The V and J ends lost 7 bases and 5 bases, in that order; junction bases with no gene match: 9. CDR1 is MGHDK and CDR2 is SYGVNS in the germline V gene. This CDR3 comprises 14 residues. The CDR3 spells CASNFSSGTNEQYF. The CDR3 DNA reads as TGTGCCAGCAATTTCTCTAGCGGGACCAACGAGCAGTACTTC.

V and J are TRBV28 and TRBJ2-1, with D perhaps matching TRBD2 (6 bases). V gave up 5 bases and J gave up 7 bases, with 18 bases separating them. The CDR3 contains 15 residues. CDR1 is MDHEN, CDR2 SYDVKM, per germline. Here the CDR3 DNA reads TGTGCCAGCAGTCTGGGCGGAGGGCGTGGAAATGAGCAGTTCTTC. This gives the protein CASSLGGGRGNEQFF. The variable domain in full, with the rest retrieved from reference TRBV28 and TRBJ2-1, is DVKVTQSSRYLVKRTGEKVFLECVQDMDHENMFWYRQDPGLGLRLIYFSYDVKMKEKGDIPEGYSVSREKKERFSLILESASTNQTSMYLCASSLGGGRGNEQFFGPGTRLTVL.

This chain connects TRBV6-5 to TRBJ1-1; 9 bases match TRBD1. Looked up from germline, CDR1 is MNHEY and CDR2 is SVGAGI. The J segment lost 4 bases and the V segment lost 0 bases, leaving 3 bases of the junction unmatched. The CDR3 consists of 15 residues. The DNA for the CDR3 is TGTGCCAGCAGTTACTCTAGGACAGGGGTCACTGAAGCTTTCTTT. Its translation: CASSYSRTGVTEAFF.

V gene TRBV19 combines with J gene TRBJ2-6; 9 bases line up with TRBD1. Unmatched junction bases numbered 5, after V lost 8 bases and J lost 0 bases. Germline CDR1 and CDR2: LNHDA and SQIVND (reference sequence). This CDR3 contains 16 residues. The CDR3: CASGDRGFSGANVLTF. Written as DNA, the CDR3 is TGTGCCAGTGGCGACAGGGGGTTCTCTGGGGCCAACGTCCTGACTTTC.

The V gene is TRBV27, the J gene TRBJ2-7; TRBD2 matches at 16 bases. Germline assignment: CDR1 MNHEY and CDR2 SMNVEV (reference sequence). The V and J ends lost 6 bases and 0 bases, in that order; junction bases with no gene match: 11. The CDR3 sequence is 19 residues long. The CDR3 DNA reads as TGTGCCAGCAGCCAAGGGACTAGCGGGAGGGCCAGGGTCTCCTACGAGCAGTACTTC. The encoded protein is CASSQGTSGRARVSYEQYF.

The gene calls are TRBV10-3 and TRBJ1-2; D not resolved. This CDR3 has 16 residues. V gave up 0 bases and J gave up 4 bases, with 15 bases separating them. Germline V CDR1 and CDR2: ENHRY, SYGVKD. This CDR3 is CAISESSVLTIYGYTF. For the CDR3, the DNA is TGTGCCATCAGTGAGTCGTCAGTACTGACCATCTATGGCTACACCTTC.

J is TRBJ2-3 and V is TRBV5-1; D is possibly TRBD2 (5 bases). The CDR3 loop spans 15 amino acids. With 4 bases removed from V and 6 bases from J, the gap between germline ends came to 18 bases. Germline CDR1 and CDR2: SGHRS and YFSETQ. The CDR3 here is CASSVNTGWSDTQYF. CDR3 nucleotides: TGCGCCAGCAGCGTGAACACGGGGTGGTCGGATACGCAGTATTTT. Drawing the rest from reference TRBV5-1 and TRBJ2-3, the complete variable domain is KAGVTQTPRYLIKTRGQQVTLSCSPISGHRSVSWYQQTPGQGLQFLFEYFSETQRNKGNFPGRFSGRQFSNSRSEMNVSTLELGDSALYLCASSVNTGWSDTQYFGPGTRLTVL.

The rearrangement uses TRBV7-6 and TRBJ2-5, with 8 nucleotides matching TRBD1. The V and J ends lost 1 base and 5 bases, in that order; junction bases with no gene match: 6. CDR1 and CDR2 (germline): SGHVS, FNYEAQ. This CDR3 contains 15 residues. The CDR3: CASSLVTGVWETQYF. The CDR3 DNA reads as TGTGCCAGCAGCTTAGTGACAGGGGTTTGGGAGACCCAGTACTTC. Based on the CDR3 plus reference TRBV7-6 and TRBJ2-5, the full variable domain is GAGVSQSPRYKVTKRGQDVALRCDPISGHVSLYWYRQALGQGPEFLTYFNYEAQQDKSGLPNDRFSAERPEGSISTLTIQRTEQRDSAMYRCASSLVTGVWETQYFGPGTRLLVL.

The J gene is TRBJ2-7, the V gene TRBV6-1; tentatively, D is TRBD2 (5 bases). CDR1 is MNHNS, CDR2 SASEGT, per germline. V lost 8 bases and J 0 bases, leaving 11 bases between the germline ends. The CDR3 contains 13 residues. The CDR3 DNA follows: TGTGCCAGCCTGAGGGAAGGCTCCTACGAGCAGTACTTC. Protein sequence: CASLREGSYEQYF.